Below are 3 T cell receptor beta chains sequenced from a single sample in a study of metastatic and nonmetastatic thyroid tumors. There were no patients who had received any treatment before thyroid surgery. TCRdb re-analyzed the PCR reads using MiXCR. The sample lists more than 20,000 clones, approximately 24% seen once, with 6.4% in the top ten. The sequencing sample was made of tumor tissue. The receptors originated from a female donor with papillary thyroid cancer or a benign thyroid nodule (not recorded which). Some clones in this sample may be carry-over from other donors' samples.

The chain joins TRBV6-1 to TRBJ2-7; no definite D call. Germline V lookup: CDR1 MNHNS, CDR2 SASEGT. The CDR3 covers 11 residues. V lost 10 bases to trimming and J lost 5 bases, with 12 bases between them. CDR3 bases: TGTGCCACCAGCTATGGCGACGAGCAGTACTTC. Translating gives CATSYGDEQYF.

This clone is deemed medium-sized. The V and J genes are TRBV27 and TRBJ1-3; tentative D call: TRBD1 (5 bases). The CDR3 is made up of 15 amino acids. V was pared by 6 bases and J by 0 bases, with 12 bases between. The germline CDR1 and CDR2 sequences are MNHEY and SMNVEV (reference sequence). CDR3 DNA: TGTGCCAGCAGCCCGGGGGGGAGCTCTGGAAACACCATATATTTT. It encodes CASSPGGSSGNTIYF.

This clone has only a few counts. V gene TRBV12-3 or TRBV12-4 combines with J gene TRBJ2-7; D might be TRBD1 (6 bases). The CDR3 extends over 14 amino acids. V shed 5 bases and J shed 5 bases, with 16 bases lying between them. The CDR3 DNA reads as TGTGCCAGCAGTAATAAACAGGGAAAGAACGAGCAGTACTTC. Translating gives CASSNKQGKNEQYF.